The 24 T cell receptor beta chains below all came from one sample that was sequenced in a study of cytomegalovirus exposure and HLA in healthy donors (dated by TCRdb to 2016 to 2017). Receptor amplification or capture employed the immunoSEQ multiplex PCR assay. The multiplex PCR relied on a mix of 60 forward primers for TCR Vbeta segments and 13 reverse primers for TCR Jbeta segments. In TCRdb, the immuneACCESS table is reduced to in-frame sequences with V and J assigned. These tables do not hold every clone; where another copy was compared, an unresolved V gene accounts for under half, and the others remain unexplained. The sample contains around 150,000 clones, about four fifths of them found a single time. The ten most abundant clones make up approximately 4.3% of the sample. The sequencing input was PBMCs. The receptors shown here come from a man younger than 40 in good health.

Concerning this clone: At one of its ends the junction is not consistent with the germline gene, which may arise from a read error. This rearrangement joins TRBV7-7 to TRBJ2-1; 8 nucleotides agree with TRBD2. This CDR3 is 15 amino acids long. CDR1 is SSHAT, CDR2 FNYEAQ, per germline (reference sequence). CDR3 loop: CASSLRTSPTNQQFF. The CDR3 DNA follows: TGTGCCAGCAGCCTCAGGACTAGCCCCACCAATCAGCAGTTCTTC. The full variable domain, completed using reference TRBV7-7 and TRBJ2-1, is GAGVSQSPRYKVTKRGQDVTLRCDPISSHATLYWYQQALGQGPEFLTYFNYEAQPDKSGLPSDRFSAERPEGSISTLTIQRTEQRDSAMYRCASSLRTSPTNQQFFGPGTRLTVL.

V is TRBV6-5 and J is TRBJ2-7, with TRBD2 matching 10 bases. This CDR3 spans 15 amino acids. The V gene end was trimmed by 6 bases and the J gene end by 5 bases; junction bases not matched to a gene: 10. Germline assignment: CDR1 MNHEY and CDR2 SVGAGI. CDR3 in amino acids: CASRESGRAPDEQYF. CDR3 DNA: TGTGCCAGCAGGGAGAGCGGGAGGGCCCCTGACGAGCAGTACTTC.

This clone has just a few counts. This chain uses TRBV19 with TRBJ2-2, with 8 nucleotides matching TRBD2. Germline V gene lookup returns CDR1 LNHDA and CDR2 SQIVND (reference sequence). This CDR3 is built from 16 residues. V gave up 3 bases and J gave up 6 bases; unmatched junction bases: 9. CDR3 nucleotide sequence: TGTGCCAGTAGTATGTCTAGGCTAGCGGGTTCCGGGGAGCTGTTTTTT. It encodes CASSMSRLAGSGELFF.

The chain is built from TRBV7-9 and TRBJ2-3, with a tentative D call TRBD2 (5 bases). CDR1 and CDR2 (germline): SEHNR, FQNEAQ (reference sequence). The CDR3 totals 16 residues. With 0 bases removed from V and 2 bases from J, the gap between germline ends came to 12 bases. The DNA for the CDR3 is TGTGCCAGCAGCTTAGCCCCCTGGGAGCACACAGATACGCAGTATTTT. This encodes CASSLAPWEHTDTQYF.

CDR3 amino acids: CASSPPSVREVKTQYF. The CDR3 bases are TGTGCCAGCTCACCACCTAGTGTGCGGGAGGTAAAGACCCAGTACTTC. The rearrangement uses TRBV18 and TRBJ2-5; 8 bases are shared with TRBD2. The germline V gene has CDR1 KGHSH and CDR2 LQKENI. V lost 0 bases to trimming and J lost 6 bases; unmatched junction nucleotides: 9. The length of the CDR3 is 16 residues.

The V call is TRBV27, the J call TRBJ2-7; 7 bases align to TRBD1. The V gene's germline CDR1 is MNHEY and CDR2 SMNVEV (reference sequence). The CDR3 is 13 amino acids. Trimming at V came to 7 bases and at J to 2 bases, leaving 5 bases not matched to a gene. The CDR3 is CASTRDSAYEQYF. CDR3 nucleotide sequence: TGTGCCAGCACCCGGGACAGCGCCTACGAGCAGTACTTC.

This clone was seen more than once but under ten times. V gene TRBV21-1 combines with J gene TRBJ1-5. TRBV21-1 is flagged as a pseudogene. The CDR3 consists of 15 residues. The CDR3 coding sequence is TGTGCCAGCAGTCAAGGGAACGGGAGACGACAGCCCCAGCATTTT. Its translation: CASSQGNGRRQPQHF.

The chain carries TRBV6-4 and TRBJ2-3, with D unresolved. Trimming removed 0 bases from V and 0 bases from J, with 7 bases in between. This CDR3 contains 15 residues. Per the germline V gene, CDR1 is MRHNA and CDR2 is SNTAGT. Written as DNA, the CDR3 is TGTGCCAGCAGTGACTCGCCCGGGAGCACAGATACGCAGTATTTT. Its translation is CASSDSPGSTDTQYF.

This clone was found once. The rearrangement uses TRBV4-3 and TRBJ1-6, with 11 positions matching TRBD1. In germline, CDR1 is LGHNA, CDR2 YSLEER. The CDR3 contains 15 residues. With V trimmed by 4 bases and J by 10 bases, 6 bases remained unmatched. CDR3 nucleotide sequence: TGCGCCAGCAGCCCCGGGACAGGGGGAGTCTCACCCCTCCACTTT. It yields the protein CASSPGTGGVSPLHF.

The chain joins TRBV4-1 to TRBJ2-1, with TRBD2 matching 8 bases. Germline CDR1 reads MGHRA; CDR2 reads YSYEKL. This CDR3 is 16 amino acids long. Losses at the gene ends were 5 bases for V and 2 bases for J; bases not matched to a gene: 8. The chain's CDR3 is CASSGTAGAAYNEQFF. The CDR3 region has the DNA TGCGCCAGCAGCGGAACAGCGGGAGCTGCCTACAATGAGCAGTTCTTC.

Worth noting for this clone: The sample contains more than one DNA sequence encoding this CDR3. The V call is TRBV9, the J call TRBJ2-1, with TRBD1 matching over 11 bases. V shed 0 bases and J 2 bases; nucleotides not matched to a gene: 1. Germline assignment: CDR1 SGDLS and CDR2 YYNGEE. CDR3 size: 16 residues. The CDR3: CASSVVGQGAYNEQFF. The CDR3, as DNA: TGTGCCAGCAGCGTAGTGGGACAGGGGGCCTACAATGAGCAGTTCTTC.

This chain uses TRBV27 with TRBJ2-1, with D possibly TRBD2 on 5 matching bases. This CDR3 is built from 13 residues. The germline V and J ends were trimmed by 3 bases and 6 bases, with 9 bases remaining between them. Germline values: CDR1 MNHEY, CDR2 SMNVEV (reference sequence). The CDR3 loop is CASSLRVTNEQFF. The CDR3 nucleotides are TGTGCCAGCAGTTTGAGGGTAACCAATGAGCAGTTCTTC.

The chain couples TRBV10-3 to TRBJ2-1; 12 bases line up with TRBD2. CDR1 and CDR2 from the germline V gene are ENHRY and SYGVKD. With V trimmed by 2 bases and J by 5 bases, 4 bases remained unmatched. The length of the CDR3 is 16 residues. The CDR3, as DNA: TGTGCCATCAGTGAGCGGACTAGCGGGACCCACAATGAGCAGTTCTTC. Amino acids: CAISERTSGTHNEQFF.

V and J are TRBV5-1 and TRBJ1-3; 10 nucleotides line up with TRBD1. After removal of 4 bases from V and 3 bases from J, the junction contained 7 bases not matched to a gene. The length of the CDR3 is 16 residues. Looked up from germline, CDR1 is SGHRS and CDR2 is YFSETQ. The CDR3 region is CASSQRQGAGGNTIYF. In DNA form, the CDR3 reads TGCGCCAGCAGCCAAAGACAGGGGGCAGGTGGAAACACCATATATTTT.

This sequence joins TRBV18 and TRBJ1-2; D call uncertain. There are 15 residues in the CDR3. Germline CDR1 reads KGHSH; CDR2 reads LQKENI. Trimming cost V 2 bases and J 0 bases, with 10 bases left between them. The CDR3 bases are TGTGCCAGCTCACCAACCGAGTTAGCTAACTATGGCTACACCTTC. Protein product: CASSPTELANYGYTF.

This CDR3 reads CASSLNQGSTEAFF. Written as DNA, the CDR3 is TGTGCCAGCAGCCTAAACCAGGGCAGCACTGAAGCTTTCTTT. The chain recombines TRBV7-2 with TRBJ1-1, with a possible D match to TRBD1 (5 bases). V gave up 5 bases and J gave up 4 bases, with 14 bases separating them. The CDR3 length is 14 residues. Germline CDR1 SGHTA, CDR2 FQGNSA.

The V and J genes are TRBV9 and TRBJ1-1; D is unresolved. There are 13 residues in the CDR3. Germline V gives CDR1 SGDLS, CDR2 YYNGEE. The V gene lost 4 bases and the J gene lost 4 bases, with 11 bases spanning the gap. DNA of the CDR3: TGTGCCAGCAGCACGGAGGGTAGCACTGAAGCTTTCTTT. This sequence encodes CASSTEGSTEAFF.

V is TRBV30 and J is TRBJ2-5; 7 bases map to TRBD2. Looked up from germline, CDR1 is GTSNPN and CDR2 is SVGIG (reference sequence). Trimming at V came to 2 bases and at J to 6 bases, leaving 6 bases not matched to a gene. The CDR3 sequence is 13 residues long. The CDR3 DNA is TGTGCCTGGAGTAGCTCCGGGGGGAAGACCCAGTACTTC. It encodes CAWSSSGGKTQYF.

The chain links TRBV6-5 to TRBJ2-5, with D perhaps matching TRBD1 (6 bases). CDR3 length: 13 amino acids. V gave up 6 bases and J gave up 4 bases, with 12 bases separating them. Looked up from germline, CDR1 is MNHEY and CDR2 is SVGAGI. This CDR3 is CASSSTGSETQYF. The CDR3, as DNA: TGTGCCAGCAGCTCCACAGGGTCAGAGACCCAGTACTTC.

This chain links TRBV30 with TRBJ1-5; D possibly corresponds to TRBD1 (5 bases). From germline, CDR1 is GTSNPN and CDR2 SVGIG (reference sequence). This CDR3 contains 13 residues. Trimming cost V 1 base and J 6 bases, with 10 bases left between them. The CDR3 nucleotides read TGTGCCTGGAGTGGGCAGGGAAGTCAGCCCCAGCATTTT. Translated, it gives CAWSGQGSQPQHF.

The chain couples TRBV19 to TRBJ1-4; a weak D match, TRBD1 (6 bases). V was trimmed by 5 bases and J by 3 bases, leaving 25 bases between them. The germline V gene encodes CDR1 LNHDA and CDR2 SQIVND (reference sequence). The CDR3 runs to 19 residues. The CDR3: CASSSLGGGTLSANEKLFF. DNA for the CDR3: TGTGCCAGTAGTTCCCTCGGCGGGGGCACTTTATCGGCTAATGAAAAACTGTTTTTT.

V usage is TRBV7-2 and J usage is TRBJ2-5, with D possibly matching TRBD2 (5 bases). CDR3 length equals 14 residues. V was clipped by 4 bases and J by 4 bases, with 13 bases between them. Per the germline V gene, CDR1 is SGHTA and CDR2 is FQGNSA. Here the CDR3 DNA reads TGTGCCAGCAGCTCCGCGGGCAGAGCAGAGACCCAGTACTTC. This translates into CASSSAGRAETQYF. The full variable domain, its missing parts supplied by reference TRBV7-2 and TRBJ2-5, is GAGVSQSPSNKVTEKGKDVELRCDPISGHTALYWYRQSLGQGLEFLIYFQGNSAPDKSGLPSDRFSAERTGGSVSTLTIQRTQQEDSAVYLCASSSAGRAETQYFGPGTRLLVL.

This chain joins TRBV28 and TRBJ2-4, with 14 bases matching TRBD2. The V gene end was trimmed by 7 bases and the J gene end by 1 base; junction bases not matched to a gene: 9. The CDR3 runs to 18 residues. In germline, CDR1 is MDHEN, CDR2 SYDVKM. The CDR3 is CASTTGTSGSGAKNIQYF. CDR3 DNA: TGTGCCAGCACCACCGGGACTAGCGGGAGTGGGGCCAAAAACATTCAGTACTTC.

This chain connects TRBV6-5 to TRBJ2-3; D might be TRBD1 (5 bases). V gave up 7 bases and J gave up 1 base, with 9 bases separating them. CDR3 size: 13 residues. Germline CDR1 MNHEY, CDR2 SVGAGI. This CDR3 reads CASTRAGTDTQYF. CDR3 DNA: TGTGCCAGCACCAGGGCAGGCACAGATACGCAGTATTTT.